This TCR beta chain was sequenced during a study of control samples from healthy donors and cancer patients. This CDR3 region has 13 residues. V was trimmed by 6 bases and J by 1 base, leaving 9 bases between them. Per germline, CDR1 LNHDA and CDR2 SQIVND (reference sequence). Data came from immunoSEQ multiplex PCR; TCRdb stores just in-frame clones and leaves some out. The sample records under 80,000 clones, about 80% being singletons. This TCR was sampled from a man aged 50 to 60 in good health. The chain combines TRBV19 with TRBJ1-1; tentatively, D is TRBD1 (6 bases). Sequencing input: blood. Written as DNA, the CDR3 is TGTGCCAGTAGGCAGGGGAGGAACACTGAAGCTTTCTTT. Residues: CASRQGRNTEAFF.